The 25 T cell receptor beta chains listed next were all sequenced from one sample in a study of shared clonotypes between healthy human individuals. Here immunoSEQ multiplex PCR was the method, and the copy in TCRdb shows in-frame clones only, minus some. The table records a few million clones, around 94% of them present only once. What was sequenced was naive CD4+ T cells sorted from blood. The subset is: CD45RA+ positively selected. The receptor set was obtained from a man between 18 and 35 years old in good health.

This clone was detected once. The V gene is TRBV4-1, the J gene TRBJ1-4; D remains unclear. Trimming shortened V by 4 bases and J by 3 bases, and 9 bases separated the two germline ends. This CDR3 spans 14 amino acids. Germline V gene lookup returns CDR1 MGHRA and CDR2 YSYEKL. CDR3 in DNA: TGCGCCAGCAGCCTGACCCAAGCTAATGAAAAACTGTTTTTT. Translating it yields CASSLTQANEKLFF.

This chain joins TRBV9 and TRBJ1-2; D ambiguous. The V end was cut by 0 bases, the J end by 8 bases, with 14 bases between. Germline CDR1 SGDLS, CDR2 YYNGEE. CDR3 length equals 14 residues. The CDR3 nucleotides read TGTGCCAGCAGCGTAGATTCTAATCGGGCGGGCTACACCTTC. Residues: CASSVDSNRAGYTF.

The rearrangement links TRBV6-5 to TRBJ1-1; 7 nucleotides match TRBD1. After removal of 6 bases from V and 1 base from J, the junction contained 5 bases not matched to a gene. Germline CDR1 and CDR2: MNHEY and SVGAGI. CDR3 size: 14 residues. The chain's CDR3 is CASSQNRGNTEAFF. DNA of the CDR3: TGTGCCAGCAGCCAAAACAGGGGGAACACTGAAGCTTTCTTT.

The chain combines TRBV9 with TRBJ2-1; D not certain. The CDR3 is 14 amino acids. The germline V gene encodes CDR1 SGDLS and CDR2 YYNGEE. The V gene lost 0 bases and the J gene lost 7 bases, with 11 bases spanning the gap. This CDR3 is CASSVESPTNEQFF. CDR3 bases: TGTGCCAGCAGCGTAGAGTCCCCTACTAATGAGCAGTTCTTC.

The rearrangement uses TRBV27 and TRBJ2-7; a possible D gene is TRBD2 (6 bases). The CDR3 consists of 13 residues. V dropped 6 bases and J dropped 5 bases, with 14 bases sitting between them. Per germline, CDR1 MNHEY and CDR2 SMNVEV (reference sequence). The CDR3 reads CASSPARRDEQYF. In DNA form, the CDR3 reads TGTGCCAGCAGCCCCGCCAGGAGGGACGAGCAGTACTTC.

This chain joins TRBV2 and TRBJ2-3; weak D call: TRBD2 (6 bases). The CDR3 spans 14 residues. Trimming left V 10 bases short and J 1 base short, with 15 bases between. Germline CDR1 and CDR2: SNHLY and FYNNEI. The CDR3: CATRERVGTDTQYF. CDR3 bases: TGTGCCACCAGGGAGCGGGTTGGCACAGATACGCAGTATTTT.

This rearrangement joins TRBV19 to TRBJ2-1; 10 bases map to TRBD2. The trim removed 4 bases at V and 7 bases at J, leaving 4 bases unmatched. The CDR3 loop spans 14 amino acids. Germline values: CDR1 LNHDA, CDR2 SQIVND (reference sequence). The CDR3 reads CASSTGLATNEQFF. DNA for the CDR3: TGTGCCAGTAGTACGGGACTAGCGACGAATGAGCAGTTCTTC. The full variable domain, in which reference TRBV19 and TRBJ2-1 provide the parts outside the CDR3, is DGGITQSPKYLFRKEGQNVTLSCEQNLNHDAMYWYRQDPGQGLRLIYYSQIVNDFQKGDIAEGYSVSREKKESFPLTVTSAQKNPTAFYLCASSTGLATNEQFFGPGTRLTVL.

This chain connects TRBV9 to TRBJ1-2; no definite D call. V was cut by 1 base and J by 0 bases, with 10 bases left in between. CDR3 length: 15 residues. Germline V CDR1 and CDR2: SGDLS, YYNGEE. CDR3 amino acids: CASSVRAPPNYGYTF. CDR3 in DNA: TGTGCCAGCAGCGTAAGGGCACCCCCTAACTATGGCTACACCTTC.

The chain carries TRBV2 and TRBJ1-5, with 7 bases matching TRBD1. J gave up 6 bases and V 6 bases, and 8 bases lay outside the gene matches. Germline V CDR1 and CDR2: SNHLY, FYNNEI. This CDR3 is built from 14 residues. The CDR3 DNA reads TGTGCCAGCAGCGTTACAGGGGTCGGTCAGCCCCAGCATTTT. Protein product: CASSVTGVGQPQHF.

The chain is built from TRBV28 and TRBJ1-5; D may be TRBD1 (6 bases). This CDR3 is built from 15 residues. CDR1 and CDR2 from the germline V gene are MDHEN and SYDVKM. With 8 bases removed from V and 2 bases from J, the gap between germline ends came to 16 bases. CDR3: CASGGGFGGNQPQHF. In DNA form, the CDR3 reads TGTGCCAGCGGGGGGGGCTTTGGTGGCAATCAGCCCCAGCATTTT.

The chain uses TRBV30 and TRBJ2-2, with D tentatively TRBD1 (5 bases). Germline CDR1 and CDR2: GTSNPN and SVGIG (reference sequence). The CDR3 consists of 13 residues. V was clipped by 0 bases and J by 12 bases, with 14 bases between them. CDR3 DNA sequence: TGTGCCTGGAGTGTAGCACAGGCGAGGAAGCTGTTTTTT. Protein sequence: CAWSVAQARKLFF.

The rearrangement uses TRBV5-4 and TRBJ2-1; a possible D gene is TRBD2 (7 bases). CDR3 size: 17 residues. With 4 bases removed from V and 2 bases from J, the gap between germline ends came to 19 bases. Germline V CDR1 and CDR2: SGHNT, YYREEE (reference sequence). CDR3 in amino acids: CASSPGGAGAPYNEQFF. The CDR3 DNA reads as TGTGCCAGCAGCCCTGGGGGGGCGGGGGCTCCCTACAATGAGCAGTTCTTC.

This rearrangement joins TRBV28 to TRBJ2-7, with D perhaps TRBD2 (5 bases). This CDR3 has 12 residues. Trimming took 5 bases from V and 2 from J, leaving 7 bases between them. Germline V lookup: CDR1 MDHEN, CDR2 SYDVKM. CDR3 coding DNA: TGTGCCAGCAGTGACTACCCCTACGAGCAGTACTTC. It is translated as CASSDYPYEQYF.

This clone was seen a single time. This sequence joins TRBV5-8 and TRBJ1-2, with a weak D call TRBD1 (5 bases). The CDR3 covers 13 residues. V shed 5 bases and J shed 4 bases, with 12 bases lying between them. Germline V gene data show CDR1 as SGHTS and CDR2 as YDEGEE. DNA of the CDR3: TGTGCCAGCAGTACCCGACAGTCCTATGGCTACACCTTC. Translating it yields CASSTRQSYGYTF. The entire variable domain, with the rest obtained from reference TRBV5-8 and TRBJ1-2, is as follows: EAGVTQSPTHLIKTRGQQATLRCSPISGHTSVYWYQQALGLGLQFLLWYDEGEERNRGNFPPRFSGRQFPNYSSELNVNALELEDSALYLCASSTRQSYGYTFGSGTRLTVV.

CDR3 sequence (DNA): TGCGCCAGCAGCTTGCCCCTAGCGGGAGTAAGGAATGAGCAGTTCTTC. Its translation: CASSLPLAGVRNEQFF. The V and J genes are TRBV5-1 and TRBJ2-1; TRBD2 matches at 10 bases. The CDR3 contains 16 residues. V shed 1 base, J shed 7 bases, and the junction held 8 bases outside the gene matches. Germline V lookup: CDR1 SGHRS, CDR2 YFSETQ.

With regard to this clone: This same CDR3 is encoded by further DNA sequences in the sample. This chain links TRBV7-2 with TRBJ1-1; D might be TRBD1 (5 bases). The V and J ends lost 0 bases and 1 base respectively, with 6 bases between them. CDR1 and CDR2 (germline): SGHTA, FQGNSA. The CDR3 covers 14 residues. The CDR3 sequence is CASSLAQGNTEAFF. CDR3 DNA sequence: TGTGCCAGCAGCTTAGCGCAGGGGAACACTGAAGCTTTCTTT.

The chain carries TRBV7-3 and TRBJ1-2, with D maybe TRBD1 (5 bases). The CDR3 has 14 residues. Trimming took off 1 base at V and 7 bases at J, with 13 bases between the two ends. Germline loops: CDR1 SGHTA, CDR2 FQGTGA. CDR3 DNA sequence: TGTGCCAGCAGCTTAAGTGCGGGGCTGCCTGGCTACACCTTC. Protein: CASSLSAGLPGYTF.

The chain is built from TRBV10-3 and TRBJ2-2; TRBD1 matches 9 bases. The CDR3 length is 15 residues. The V and J ends lost 10 bases and 4 bases, in that order; junction bases with no gene match: 10. CDR1 and CDR2 from the germline V gene are ENHRY and SYGVKD. CDR3 residues: CATEPGQGSTGELFF. CDR3 DNA sequence: TGTGCCACCGAACCGGGACAGGGTAGCACCGGGGAGCTGTTTTTT.

Notes on this clone: Other DNA sequences within the sample encode an identical CDR3. CDR3 in DNA: TGTGCCAGCAGCTTCGGAGGGAATCAGCCCCAGCATTTT. Its protein product is CASSFGGNQPQHF. The rearrangement links TRBV7-9 to TRBJ1-5; D call uncertain. Germline-derived CDR1 and CDR2 are SEHNR and FQNEAQ (reference sequence). This CDR3 spans 13 amino acids. The V and J ends lost 3 bases and 4 bases respectively, with 7 bases between them.

The V gene is TRBV27, the J gene TRBJ2-7; weak D call: TRBD1 (6 bases). V was cut by 3 bases and J by 5 bases, with 8 bases left in between. Germline V gene data show CDR1 as MNHEY and CDR2 as SMNVEV (reference sequence). The length of the CDR3 is 12 residues. The DNA for the CDR3 is TGTGCCAGCAGTTTCAGGGGACACGAGCAGTACTTC. This encodes CASSFRGHEQYF.

The rearrangement joins TRBV30 to TRBJ1-1; D remains unclear. This CDR3 contains 16 residues. Germline V gene sequence: CDR1 GTSNPN, CDR2 SVGIG (reference sequence). The V end lost 2 bases, the J end lost 0 bases, and 16 bases lay between the germline ends. As DNA, the CDR3 is TGTGCCTGGAGTAGGCGCAGGCTACTTATGAACACTGAAGCTTTCTTT. This sequence encodes CAWSRRRLLMNTEAFF. The full variable domain, with the rest looked up from reference TRBV30 and TRBJ1-1, is SQTIHQWPATLVQPVGSPLSLECTVEGTSNPNLYWYRQAAGRGLQLLFYSVGIGQISSEVPQNLSASRPQDRQFILSSKKLLLSDSGFYLCAWSRRRLLMNTEAFFGQGTRLTVV.

Concerning this clone itself: Distinct nucleotide sequences in the sample also encode this CDR3. The J gene is TRBJ2-5, the V gene TRBV5-1; D call uncertain. In germline, CDR1 is SGHRS, CDR2 YFSETQ. Trimming removed 0 bases at V and 5 bases at J, with 14 bases between. The CDR3 contains 15 residues. The DNA of the CDR3 is TGCGCCAGCAGCTTGGGGGGAAGTGGGCAGGAGACCCAGTACTTC. It translates to CASSLGGSGQETQYF.

The V gene is TRBV9, the J gene TRBJ2-2; D uncertain. The CDR3 is 14 amino acids. The V end lost 3 bases, the J end lost 0 bases, and 6 bases lay between the germline ends. Germline V CDR1 and CDR2: SGDLS, YYNGEE. CDR3 DNA sequence: TGTGCCAGCAGCGGGAACTCGAACACCGGGGAGCTGTTTTTT. The encoded protein is CASSGNSNTGELFF.

This rearrangement joins TRBV12-5 to TRBJ1-5, with 7 bases matching TRBD1. The CDR3 contains 14 residues. Germline-derived CDR1 and CDR2 are LGHNT and FRNRAP. The trim removed 5 bases at V and 6 bases at J, leaving 7 bases unmatched. The DNA for the CDR3 is TGTGCTAGTGGTCGTACAGGGGAGAGTCAGCCCCAGCATTTT. It encodes CASGRTGESQPQHF. The whole variable domain, remainder taken from reference TRBV12-5 and TRBJ1-5, is DARVTQTPRHKVTEMGQEVTMRCQPILGHNTVFWYRQTMMQGLELLAYFRNRAPLDDSGMPKDRFSAEMPDATLATLKIQPSEPRDSAVYFCASGRTGESQPQHFGDGTRLSIL.

The genes are TRBV10-3 and TRBJ1-1; D may be TRBD1 (6 bases). Looked up from germline, CDR1 is ENHRY and CDR2 is SYGVKD. This CDR3 has 13 residues. The V end lost 11 bases, the J end lost 1 base, and 14 bases lay between the germline ends. CDR3 protein: CAALDSQNTEAFF. As DNA, the CDR3 is TGTGCCGCCCTGGACAGTCAGAACACTGAAGCTTTCTTT.